These 2 T cell receptor beta chains share one sample of origin, sequenced in a study of a mutant IDH1 vaccine in newly diagnosed glioma. The antigens these receptors bind are not known. The method was immunoSEQ multiplex PCR; TCRdb's version includes in-frame clones alone and lacks a portion of them. Here the sample spans about 62,000 clones, approximately 89% being singletons. Time point: week 11, during vaccination. The study gave 300 ug of mutant IDH1 20-mer peptide per vaccine dose, with topical imiquimod. Sequencing was performed on PBMCs, taken from a glioma patient whose treatment included an IDH1 peptide vaccine. These receptors came from a man in his forties with glioma.

The chain has TRBV2 and TRBJ2-7, with a possible D match to TRBD1 (7 bases). Looked up from germline, CDR1 is SNHLY and CDR2 is FYNNEI. This CDR3 has 12 residues. V lost 6 bases to trimming and J lost 3 bases, with 9 bases between them. This CDR3 reads CASRRDSYEQYV. CDR3 bases: TGTGCCAGCAGGCGGGACAGCTACGAGCAGTACGTC.

The CDR3 loop reads CASSPPWSPWGYTF. CDR3 DNA: TGTGCCAGCAGTCCCCCCTGGTCTCCTTGGGGCTACACCTTC. The chain employs TRBV28 and TRBJ1-2; no clear D gene. Germline-derived CDR1 and CDR2 are MDHEN and SYDVKM. V lost 5 bases and J lost 8, with 18 bases in between. CDR3 length: 14 amino acids.